This T cell receptor beta chain was captured in a study of T cell responses to AZD1222 COVID-19 vaccine. Regarding the study as a whole: Reportedly, nearly half of unique spike TCRs recognized epitopes outside B.1.351/B.1.1.7 mutations.

The trim removed 4 bases at V and 1 base at J, leaving 2 bases unmatched. The CDR3 has 14 amino acids. The germline V gene has CDR1 SGHDN and CDR2 FVKESK. Only in-frame clones appear in the TCRdb table, and some are missing; sequencing was by immunoSEQ multiplex PCR. The table records roughly 110,000 clones, 75% to 95% of them present only once. In the case of this clone: Its target is unknown.

Sequencing used peripheral blood, obtained 28 days after the second AZD1222 dose. The source is an adult who received the AZD1222 COVID-19 vaccine. The gene calls are TRBV14 and TRBJ2-7, with TRBD1 identical over 9 bases. CDR3 in amino acids: CASSRDRVSYEQYF. The CDR3 DNA is TGTGCCAGCAGCCGGGACAGGGTTTCCTACGAGCAGTACTTC.